A single sample is the source of the 28 T cell receptor beta chains below, sequenced in a study of cytomegalovirus exposure and HLA in healthy donors. 60 Vbeta and 13 Jbeta primers were used in PCR. This table comes from immunoSEQ multiplex PCR, and its TCRdb copy is limited to in-frame clones, with some not included. The sample holds 250,000 to 350,000 clones, just over 85% seen once. Material: PBMCs. The source is a man aged 35-49 years in good health and CMV-seropositive.

The V and J genes are TRBV2 and TRBJ2-5; 12 bases agree with TRBD2. J was trimmed by 2 bases and V by 3 bases; bases with no gene match: 7. This CDR3 contains 17 residues. CDR1 and CDR2 from the germline V gene are SNHLY and FYNNEI. DNA of the CDR3: TGTGCCAGCAGTGACCCGACTAGCGGGAGATTACAAGAGACCCAGTACTTC. Translated, it gives CASSDPTSGRLQETQYF.

The gene calls are TRBV7-3 and TRBJ2-3; 13 nucleotides agree with TRBD2. V lost 5 bases to trimming and J lost 4 bases; unmatched junction nucleotides: 6. Germline-derived CDR1 and CDR2 are SGHTA and FQGTGA. The CDR3 runs 16 residues. The CDR3 is CASSPRLAGGPDTQYF. Written as DNA, the CDR3 is TGTGCCAGCAGCCCCCGACTAGCGGGAGGTCCAGATACGCAGTATTTT.

V usage is TRBV27 and J usage is TRBJ1-1; no clear D gene. CDR1 is MNHEY, CDR2 SMNVEV, per germline (reference sequence). The CDR3 has 14 amino acids. Between the trimmed V and J ends, which lost 5 bases and 5 bases, there was a span of 15 bases. The CDR3 reads CASSKVGRETEAFF. CDR3 sequence (DNA): TGTGCCAGCAGTAAGGTGGGCCGGGAGACTGAAGCTTTCTTT.

The DNA of the CDR3 is TGTGCCAGTAGTCGGACAGGGAGCTCCTACAATGAGCAGTTCTTC. Residues: CASSRTGSSYNEQFF. The chain is built from TRBV19 and TRBJ2-1, with 8 bases identical to TRBD1. The CDR3 contains 15 residues. V was pared by 5 bases and J by 0 bases, with 3 bases of the junction left unmatched. CDR1 and CDR2 from the germline V gene are LNHDA and SQIVND (reference sequence).

The rearrangement joins TRBV19 to TRBJ2-5; a possible D gene is TRBD1 (5 bases). TRBJ2-7 matches the DNA end more closely, so the J call is doubtful. From germline, CDR1 is LNHDA and CDR2 SQIVND (reference sequence). The CDR3 runs to 15 residues. The CDR3 DNA sequence: TGTGCCAGTAGTATGAGGTATCTCACAGGCTACGAGCAGTACTTC. This gives the protein CASSMRYLTGYEQYF.

This clone appeared a single time. This chain joins TRBV11-3 and TRBJ2-7, with D possibly matching TRBD2 (5 bases). V was shortened by 5 bases and J by 3 bases, with 14 bases between the two germline ends. This CDR3 is built from 14 residues. Germline V lookup: CDR1 SGHNT, CDR2 YENEEA. The CDR3 region is CASSDSSTNYEQYF. The CDR3 DNA sequence: TGTGCCAGCAGCGATTCTAGCACCAACTACGAGCAGTACTTC. The full variable domain, rest sourced from reference TRBV11-3 and TRBJ2-7, is EAGVVQSPRYKIIEKKQPVAFWCNPISGHNTLYWYLQNLGQGPELLIRYENEEAVDDSQLPKDRFSAERLKGVDSTLKIQPAELGDSAVYLCASSDSSTNYEQYFGPGTRLTVT.

V usage is TRBV28 and J usage is TRBJ2-6; D may be TRBD1 (5 bases). Germline V gene sequence: CDR1 MDHEN, CDR2 SYDVKM. V shed 5 bases and J shed 2 bases, with 10 bases lying between them. The CDR3 is 15 residues long. CDR3: CASSPLGAGANVLTF. The CDR3 coding sequence is TGTGCCAGCAGTCCCCTAGGGGCTGGGGCCAACGTCCTGACTTTC.

This chain connects TRBV27 to TRBJ2-7; 7 bases are shared with TRBD1. This CDR3 has 14 residues. J gave up 3 bases and V 4 bases, and 6 bases lay outside the gene matches. Germline CDR1 reads MNHEY; CDR2 reads SMNVEV (reference sequence). CDR3 region: CASSSPGQHYEQYF. The CDR3 nucleotides read TGTGCCAGCAGTTCGCCGGGACAGCACTACGAGCAGTACTTC.

The chain uses TRBV6-5 and TRBJ1-1, with D possibly TRBD1 on 6 matching bases. Trimming took 7 bases from V and 8 from J, leaving 17 bases between them. The germline V gene encodes CDR1 MNHEY and CDR2 SVGAGI. This CDR3 contains 13 residues. The CDR3 sequence is CASTRGDTSEAFF. CDR3 DNA sequence: TGTGCCAGCACCCGAGGGGACACTTCCGAAGCTTTCTTT.

The chain joins TRBV6-5 to TRBJ1-2; unclear D gene. The CDR3 sequence is 15 residues long. The V gene's germline CDR1 is MNHEY and CDR2 SVGAGI. Trimming stripped 8 bases from V and 1 base from J, with 17 bases between. The CDR3 DNA is TGTGCCAGCGCGGACGGGAACTCAATTAACTATGGCTACACCTTC. Encoded protein: CASADGNSINYGYTF.

This chain uses TRBV5-6 with TRBJ2-7; D remains ambiguous. Germline V lookup: CDR1 SGHDT, CDR2 YYEEEE. Trimming took 0 bases from V and 7 from J, leaving 8 bases between them. This CDR3 spans 12 amino acids. The CDR3 DNA reads as TGTGCCAGCAGCTTGGCCCCTCGGGAGCAGTACTTC. This codes for CASSLAPREQYF.

This clone was recorded a few times. Written as DNA, the CDR3 is TGTGCCAGCAGCTTAGGTTGGGAGAGCAATCAGCCCCAGCATTTT. It codes for CASSLGWESNQPQHF. This sequence joins TRBV7-9 and TRBJ1-5, with D unresolved. The CDR3 has 15 residues. Germline V CDR1 and CDR2: SEHNR, FQNEAQ (reference sequence). V was shortened by 1 base and J by 1 base, with 8 bases between the two germline ends.

In this sample, this clone turned up a few times. This rearrangement joins TRBV7-9 to TRBJ2-7; D is possibly TRBD1 (6 bases). V was trimmed by 5 bases and J by 1 base, leaving 12 bases between them. The germline CDR1 and CDR2 sequences are SEHNR and FQNEAQ (reference sequence). This CDR3 has 14 residues. CDR3 DNA sequence: TGTGCCAGCAGCGGTCGGGACAAATCCTACGAGCAGTACTTC. It translates to CASSGRDKSYEQYF.

The rearrangement links TRBV10-3 to TRBJ1-4, with D perhaps TRBD1 (6 bases). This CDR3 region has 16 residues. Per the germline V gene, CDR1 is ENHRY and CDR2 is SYGVKD. Trimming pared 5 bases from V and 0 bases from J, leaving 13 bases between. The CDR3 is CAISPRGASTNEKLFF. CDR3 in DNA: TGTGCCATCAGTCCACGGGGGGCCTCAACTAATGAAAAACTGTTTTTT.

The rearrangement uses TRBV7-8 and TRBJ2-5, with D unclear. CDR1 SGHVS and CDR2 FQNEAQ come from the germline V gene. The V end was cut by 5 bases, the J end by 5 bases, with 18 bases between. The CDR3 has 15 amino acids. CDR3 nucleotides: TGTGCCAGCAGCCCTCTTCCTGCCTCCCGGGAGACCCAGTACTTC. Translated, it gives CASSPLPASRETQYF.

This sequence joins TRBV19 and TRBJ1-1; tentatively, D is TRBD1 (6 bases). Germline V gene lookup returns CDR1 LNHDA and CDR2 SQIVND (reference sequence). The CDR3 consists of 14 residues. The ends were cut back, 6 bases at V and 3 bases at J, with 14 bases in the middle. Here the CDR3 reads CASRQGGKDTEAFF. CDR3 nucleotide sequence: TGTGCCAGTAGACAAGGGGGTAAGGACACTGAAGCTTTCTTT.

This clone came up once. The V and J genes are TRBV7-9 and TRBJ2-7, with a weak D call TRBD1 (6 bases). V lost 3 bases and J 4 bases, leaving 13 bases between the germline ends. Germline loops: CDR1 SEHNR, CDR2 FQNEAQ (reference sequence). This CDR3 is 14 amino acids long. The CDR3 sequence is CASSLGDTPYEQYF. Written as DNA, the CDR3 is TGTGCCAGCAGCTTGGGGGACACGCCGTACGAGCAGTACTTC. Full variable domain (missing parts from reference TRBV7-9 and TRBJ2-7): DTGVSQNPRHKITKRGQNVTFRCDPISEHNRLYWYRQTLGQGPEFLTYFQNEAQLEKSRLLSDRFSAERPKGSFSTLEIQRTEQGDSAMYLCASSLGDTPYEQYFGPGTRLTVT.

The chain combines TRBV29-1 with TRBJ2-1; 7 positions agree with TRBD1. V shed 5 bases, J shed 1 base, and the junction held 2 bases outside the gene matches. CDR3 length equals 13 residues. CDR1 is SQVTM, CDR2 ANQGSEA, per germline. In DNA form, the CDR3 reads TGCAGCGTTCAGGGACAGTCCTACAATGAGCAGTTCTTC. It encodes CSVQGQSYNEQFF.

The chain employs TRBV27 and TRBJ2-7, with 10 nucleotides matching TRBD2. CDR3 length equals 15 residues. Per the germline V gene, CDR1 is MNHEY and CDR2 is SMNVEV (reference sequence). Trimming at V came to 6 bases and at J to 3 bases, leaving 8 bases not matched to a gene. The CDR3 sequence: CASRRPSGSFYEQYF. The CDR3 region has the DNA TGTGCCAGCAGACGACCTAGCGGGAGCTTCTACGAGCAGTACTTC.

This sequence joins TRBV5-4 and TRBJ1-1; no clear D. CDR1 and CDR2 from the germline V gene are SGHNT and YYREEE (reference sequence). The V gene lost 1 base and the J gene lost 4 bases, with 8 bases spanning the gap. The CDR3 contains 13 residues. The CDR3 DNA reads as TGTGCCAGCAGCTTGTATCTCGGCACTGAAGCTTTCTTT. It yields the protein CASSLYLGTEAFF.

The chain links TRBV6-5 to TRBJ2-5; 7 nucleotides line up with TRBD2. The J call could be wrong; TRBJ2-7 is a better fit for the DNA end. The CDR3 covers 13 residues. Looked up from germline, CDR1 is MNHEY and CDR2 is SVGAGI. The CDR3 spells CASSYPGTTEQYF. DNA of the CDR3: TGTGCCAGCAGTTACCCTGGGACTACCGAGCAGTACTTC.

This chain links TRBV27 with TRBJ1-2; TRBD1 matches at 8 bases. Looked up from germline, CDR1 is MNHEY and CDR2 is SMNVEV (reference sequence). CDR3 size: 15 residues. V shed 4 bases, J shed 3 bases, and the junction held 7 bases outside the gene matches. The chain's CDR3 is CASSSSYRGDYGYTF. CDR3 DNA: TGTGCCAGCAGTTCCTCCTACAGGGGGGACTATGGCTACACCTTC.

The gene calls are TRBV6-4 and TRBJ2-7; TRBD2 is a possible D gene (7 bases). The CDR3 spans 14 residues. Germline V CDR1 and CDR2: MRHNA, SNTAGT. Between the trimmed V and J ends, which lost 11 bases and 2 bases, there was a span of 19 bases. The CDR3 loop reads CAPKRGGSPYEQYF. The CDR3 DNA follows: TGTGCCCCTAAAAGGGGGGGGTCGCCCTACGAGCAGTACTTC.

This clone was observed once. The rearrangement uses TRBV25-1 and TRBJ2-1; 8 bases are a match to TRBD1. Germline loops: CDR1 MGHDK, CDR2 SYGVNS. The CDR3 spans 15 residues. J lost 4 bases, V lost 3 bases, and 5 bases had no gene match. In nucleotides, the CDR3 is TGTGCCAGCAGTGACAAGGACAGGGTATACAATGAGCAGTTCTTC. This gives the protein CASSDKDRVYNEQFF. The variable domain in full, completed from reference TRBV25-1 and TRBJ2-1, reads EADIYQTPRYLVIGTGKKITLECSQTMGHDKMYWYQQDPGMELHLIHYSYGVNSTEKGDLSSESTVSRIRTEHFPLTLESARPSHTSQYLCASSDKDRVYNEQFFGPGTRLTVL.

Remarks on this clone: Within the sample, other DNA sequences also encode this same CDR3. J is TRBJ1-2 and V is TRBV28; no firm D call. V lost 6 bases and J lost 2, with 10 bases in between. CDR1 is MDHEN, CDR2 SYDVKM, per germline. The CDR3 is made up of 13 amino acids. The CDR3 sequence: CASSLRENYGYTF. Written as DNA, the CDR3 is TGTGCCAGCAGCCTCCGGGAAAACTATGGCTACACCTTC.

The chain carries TRBV29-1 and TRBJ2-7; TRBD2 might be the D (6 bases). V was shortened by 7 bases and J by 7 bases, with 17 bases between the two germline ends. This CDR3 region has 12 residues. Germline V gene data show CDR1 as SQVTM and CDR2 as ANQGSEA. The CDR3 nucleotides read TGCAGCGCCGGGACGGCAGGAGGGGAGCAGTACTTC. It translates to CSAGTAGGEQYF.

This clone was detected only a few times. The rearrangement joins TRBV13 to TRBJ1-2; the match to TRBD1 covers 8 bases. V shed 8 bases and J 4 bases; nucleotides not matched to a gene: 15. The CDR3 length is 16 residues. Germline V gene data show CDR1 as PRHDT and CDR2 as FYEKMQ (reference sequence). CDR3 amino acids: CASVGGRGLPGYGYTF. In DNA, the CDR3 is TGTGCCAGCGTTGGGGGCAGGGGGCTACCTGGCTATGGCTACACCTTC.

The chain couples TRBV10-3 to TRBJ1-2, with TRBD1 matching over 7 bases. Per the germline V gene, CDR1 is ENHRY and CDR2 is SYGVKD. The J segment lost 0 bases and the V segment lost 3 bases, leaving 10 bases of the junction unmatched. The CDR3 has 17 residues. The CDR3 DNA follows: TGTGCCATCAGTGAAGGAGGGACAGTCGGCTCTAACTATGGCTACACCTTC. It specifies CAISEGGTVGSNYGYTF.